This TCR beta chain was recovered during a study of shared clonotypes between healthy human individuals. Trimming cost V 2 bases and J 3 bases, with 16 bases left between them. Germline CDR1 MNHEY, CDR2 SMNVEV (reference sequence). This CDR3 is built from 17 residues. Study processing details: ImmunoSEQ output held junction-only sequences without quality scores, so filtering differed. Profiled with immunoSEQ multiplex PCR; TCRdb holds only in-frame clones, not every one. From that table come the V and J calls and clone size; the DNA was used to work out D and trimming. The table lists hundreds of thousands of clones, roughly 96% of them singletons. CD45RO-negative, CCR7-selected cells formed the naive CD8 fraction, which excluded terminally differentiated effector memory CD45RA+ cells.

The chain carries TRBV27 and TRBJ2-2; maybe TRBD1 (6 bases). Sequenced: naive CD8+ T cells sorted from blood. This clonotype originated in a woman between 25 and 40 years old in good health. CDR3 DNA: TGTGCCAGCAGTTTAGTTCGCAGGGGCAGGGACACCGGGGAGCTGTTTTTT. Its translation: CASSLVRRGRDTGELFF.